This TCR beta chain is from a study of cytomegalovirus exposure and HLA in healthy donors. PCR employed 60 Vbeta and 13 Jbeta primers. Repertoires were generated with immunoSEQ multiplex PCR, while TCRdb's copy carries only in-frame clones and drops some. The repertoire holds 150,000 to 200,000 clones, more than 70% seen once, with around 1% in the top ten. CDR1 is LNHDA and CDR2 is SQIVND in the germline V gene (reference sequence). CDR3 size: 15 residues. J lost 7 bases, V lost 5 bases, and 11 bases had no gene match. The receptor was derived from a woman aged 40 to 55 in good health and CMV-seronegative. The chain couples TRBV19 to TRBJ1-2, with TRBD1 identical over 9 bases. Input material: PBMCs. This chain's CDR3 is CASSLARDRVGGYTF. The CDR3 DNA follows: TGTGCCAGTAGTTTAGCCCGGGACAGGGTTGGTGGCTACACCTTC.